This TCR beta chain derives from a study of response to subunit inactivated influenza vaccine. Per germline, CDR1 MNHEY and CDR2 SVGAGI. V was cut by 4 bases and J by 1 base, with 16 bases left in between. The CDR3 sequence is 16 residues long. Comments on this clonotype: Its antigen is still unknown.

General study findings and limits: The study's authors posited that every seasonal influenza vaccination enlists few new T cells.

TCRdb ran MiXCR on the RT-PCR reads and lists one entry per CDR3 protein. The data show about 480,000 distinct CDR3 sequences, with 10% to 15% seen just once and approximately 14% held by the top ten. This sample comprised PBMCs from blood, obtained around seven weeks after vaccination. The rearrangement links TRBV6-5 to TRBJ1-2; a possible D gene is TRBD1 (5 bases). The sequence was collected from a man aged 45-65 years who received an inactivated influenza vaccine. DNA for the CDR3: TGTGCCAGCAGTTCTCCGGTGGGCAGGGTTAACTATGGCTACACCTTC. Translating it yields CASSSPVGRVNYGYTF.